These T cell receptor beta chains were read from a single sample in a study of T cell responses to AZD1222 COVID-19 vaccine. Sequenced by immunoSEQ multiplex PCR; TCRdb stores in-frame clones only, minus some. The table records approximately 73,000 clones, roughly 80% of them present only once. The sequenced sample was peripheral blood, obtained on day 0 of AZD1222 vaccination. Receptor source: an adult in good health. Both conserved end residues are part of each CDR3. A D gene is named only where the DNA matches it firmly. The size of a clone is reported for some rows only, either as once, few or many, or as a class for expanded clones.

NA | TRBJ2-7 | NA | TRBV5-4 | CASSFDGKNPYEQYF | TGTGCCAGCAGCTTTGACGGAAAGAATCCCTACGAGCAGTACTTC
TRBD2 | TRBJ2-2 | NA | TRBV5-1 | CASSLISTSGSTGELFF | TGCGCCAGCAGCTTGATCTCGACTAGCGGGAGTACCGGGGAGCTGTTTTTT
TRBD1 | TRBJ2-7 | NA | TRBV6-5 | CASRDRGPYEQYF | TGTGCCAGCAGGGACAGGGGGCCCTACGAGCAGTACTTC
NA | TRBJ1-5 | NA | TRBV27 | CASRRWQGNQPQHF | TGTGCCAGCAGACGATGGCAGGGCAATCAGCCCCAGCATTTT
NA | TRBJ1-1 | NA | TRBV12-3/TRBV12-4 | CASSTDGRRTFF | TGTGCCAGCAGTACCGACGGACGTAGGACTTTCTTT
NA | TRBJ2-6 | NA | TRBV2 | CASRALLWLDSGANVLTF | TGTGCCAGCAGGGCCTTATTGTGGTTGGACTCTGGGGCCAACGTCCTGACTTTC
NA | TRBJ2-5 | NA | TRBV6-5 | CASSPVQETQYF | TGTGCCAGCAGTCCCGTTCAAGAGACCCAGTACTTC
TRBD1 | TRBJ2-1 | NA | TRBV6-6 | CASRTRTGSIGNEQFF | TGTGCCAGCAGAACTCGGACAGGGAGTATCGGGAATGAGCAGTTCTTC
NA | TRBJ1-2 | NA | TRBV19 | CASTNDRGYGYTF | TGTGCCAGTACCAATGACCGGGGGTATGGCTACACCTTC
TRBD2 | TRBJ2-1 | NA | TRBV6-1 | CASREGMIWPAGLAGGRSYNEQFF | TGTGCCAGCAGGGAAGGCATGATTTGGCCCGCAGGACTAGCGGGAGGGCGGTCCTACAATGAGCAGTTCTTC
NA | TRBJ1-5 | once | TRBV18 | CASSRETQPQHF | TGTGCCAGCTCACGGGAAACTCAGCCCCAGCATTTT
TRBD1 | TRBJ2-5 | NA | TRBV11-2 | CASRDRDRDLEAQYF | TGTGCCAGCAGGGACCGGGACAGGGACCTGGAGGCCCAGTACTTC
TRBD1 | TRBJ1-4 | NA | TRBV12-3/TRBV12-4 | CASTLRQGVLFF | TGTGCCAGCACTTTGAGACAGGGAGTACTGTTTTTT
NA | TRBJ1-5 | NA | TRBV4-1 | CASSQEGREGQPQHF | TGCGCCAGCAGCCAAGAAGGGAGGGAGGGGCAGCCCCAGCATTTT
NA | TRBJ1-6 | NA | TRBV6-5 | CASNPAGSLGSPLHF | TGTGCCAGCAACCCCGCGGGCTCCCTAGGTTCACCCCTCCACTTT
TRBD2 | TRBJ2-3 | NA | TRBV7-9 | CASSSHRTSGISTDTQYF | TGTGCCAGCAGCTCCCATCGGACTAGCGGGATTAGCACAGATACGCAGTATTTT
TRBD1 | TRBJ1-1 | NA | TRBV6-1 | CASSDGGQRVNTEAFF | TGTGCCAGCAGTGATGGGGGACAGAGAGTGAACACTGAAGCTTTCTTT
NA | TRBJ2-7 | once | TRBV6-2/TRBV6-3 | CASSYSAELGVYEQYF | TGTGCCAGCAGTTACTCTGCCGAGCTGGGTGTCTACGAGCAGTACTTC
TRBD2 | TRBJ2-5 | NA | TRBV11-1 | CASSLPVLAGKETQYF | TGTGCCAGCAGCTTACCGGTCCTAGCGGGGAAAGAGACCCAGTACTTC
NA | TRBJ1-1 | few | TRBV7-9 | CASSLVLMNTEAFF | TGTGCCAGCAGCTTAGTACTCATGAACACTGAAGCTTTCTTT
NA | TRBJ1-5 | NA | TRBV4-3 | CASSQESGLPPQHF | TGCGCCAGCAGCCAAGAGTCGGGTTTACCGCCCCAGCATTTT
NA | TRBJ1-2 | few | TRBV12-3/TRBV12-4 | CASSLGRRYGYTF | TGTGCCAGCAGTTTGGGCCGGAGGTATGGCTACACCTTC
NA | TRBJ2-7 | few | TRBV12-3/TRBV12-4 | CASSFQGTYEQYF | TGTGCCAGCAGTTTTCAAGGGACCTACGAGCAGTACTTC
TRBD2 | TRBJ2-7 | NA | TRBV5-1 | CASSLSISGTYEQYF | TGCGCCAGCAGCTTGAGTATTAGCGGGACCTACGAGCAGTACTTC
NA | TRBJ2-7 | NA | TRBV7-2 | CASEQPAGREQYF | TGTGCCTCCGAACAGCCCGCCGGTCGCGAGCAGTACTTC
NA | TRBJ1-4 | NA | TRBV15 | CATSRGGNNEKLFF | TGTGCCACCAGCAGAGGTGGGAATAATGAAAAACTGTTTTTT
TRBD1 | TRBJ2-7 | NA | TRBV5-1 | CASSTRDSSYEQYF | TGCGCCAGCAGCACCAGGGACAGCTCCTACGAGCAGTACTTC
NA | TRBJ2-7 | NA | TRBV27 | CASSSLPDRSSYEQYF | TGTGCCAGCAGTTCCCTACCGGACCGGAGCTCCTACGAGCAGTACTTC
TRBD2 | TRBJ2-3 | once | TRBV5-1 | CASSLAAGVTDTQYF | TGCGCCAGCAGCTTGGCCGCGGGGGTAACAGATACGCAGTATTTT
NA | TRBJ1-3 | NA | TRBV6-1 | CASRPPGTSGNTIYF | TGTGCCAGCAGACCTCCCGGGACCTCTGGAAACACCATATATTTT
NA | TRBJ2-1 | NA | TRBV3-1/TRBV3-2 | CASSQLRSGCSEQFF | TGTGCCAGCAGCCAATTGCGGTCAGGGTGCAGTGAGCAGTTCTTC
NA | TRBJ1-2 | NA | TRBV6-4 | CASSDSGESSYTF | TGTGCCAGCAGTGACTCCGGGGAGTCGAGCTACACCTTC
TRBD2 | TRBJ2-1 | NA | TRBV14 | CASSQGLAGGWRYNEQFF | TGTGCCAGCAGCCAAGGACTAGCGGGAGGTTGGAGATACAATGAGCAGTTCTTC
NA | TRBJ2-2 | NA | TRBV11-3 | CASSPRGVGELFF | TGTGCCAGCAGCCCGAGAGGGGTCGGGGAGCTGTTTTTT
NA | TRBJ1-2 | many | TRBV4-1 | CASSNAIDGTNYGYTF | TGCGCCAGCAGTAACGCGATAGACGGAACAAACTATGGCTACACCTTC
NA | TRBJ1-2 | NA | TRBV5-1 | CASGPGGYGYTF | TGCGCCAGCGGGCCTGGTGGCTATGGCTACACCTTC